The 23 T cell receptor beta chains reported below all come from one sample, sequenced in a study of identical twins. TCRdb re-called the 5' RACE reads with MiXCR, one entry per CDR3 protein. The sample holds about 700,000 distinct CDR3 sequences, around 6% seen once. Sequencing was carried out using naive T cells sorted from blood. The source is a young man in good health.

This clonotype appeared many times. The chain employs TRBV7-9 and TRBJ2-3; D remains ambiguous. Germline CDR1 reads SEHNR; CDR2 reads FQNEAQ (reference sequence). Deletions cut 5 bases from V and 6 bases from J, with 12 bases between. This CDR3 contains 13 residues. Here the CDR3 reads CASSPPRHDTQYF. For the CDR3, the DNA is TGTGCCAGCAGCCCACCCAGGCACGATACGCAGTATTTT.

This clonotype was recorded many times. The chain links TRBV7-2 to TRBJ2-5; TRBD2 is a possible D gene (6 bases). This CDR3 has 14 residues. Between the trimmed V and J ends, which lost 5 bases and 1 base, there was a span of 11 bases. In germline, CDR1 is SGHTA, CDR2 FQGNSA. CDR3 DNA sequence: TGTGCCAGCAGCCTCCTAGCGATCCAAGAGACCCAGTACTTC. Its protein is CASSLLAIQETQYF. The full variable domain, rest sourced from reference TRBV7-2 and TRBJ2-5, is GAGVSQSPSNKVTEKGKDVELRCDPISGHTALYWYRQSLGQGLEFLIYFQGNSAPDKSGLPSDRFSAERTGGSVSTLTIQRTQQEDSAVYLCASSLLAIQETQYFGPGTRLLVL.

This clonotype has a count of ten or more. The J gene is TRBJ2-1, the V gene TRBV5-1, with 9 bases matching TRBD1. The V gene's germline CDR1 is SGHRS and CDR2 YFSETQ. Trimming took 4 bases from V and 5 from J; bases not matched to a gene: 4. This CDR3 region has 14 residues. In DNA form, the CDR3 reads TGCGCCAGCAGCATCGGGACAGGGAACAATGAGCAGTTCTTC. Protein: CASSIGTGNNEQFF.

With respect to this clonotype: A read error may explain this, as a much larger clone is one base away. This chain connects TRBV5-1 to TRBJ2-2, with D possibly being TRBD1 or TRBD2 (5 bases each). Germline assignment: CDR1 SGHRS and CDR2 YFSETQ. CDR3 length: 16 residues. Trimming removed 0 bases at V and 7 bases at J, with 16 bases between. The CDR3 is CASSLGIGTRDGELFF. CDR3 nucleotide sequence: TGCGCCAGCAGCTTGGGGATCGGGACCCGTGACGGGGAGCTGTTTTTT.

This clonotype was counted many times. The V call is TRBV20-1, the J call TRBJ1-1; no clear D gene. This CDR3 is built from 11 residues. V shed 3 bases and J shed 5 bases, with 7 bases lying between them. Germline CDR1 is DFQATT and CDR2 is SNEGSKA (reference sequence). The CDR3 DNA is TGCAGTGCTAGTCAGCAGACTGAAGCTTTCTTT. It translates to CSASQQTEAFF.

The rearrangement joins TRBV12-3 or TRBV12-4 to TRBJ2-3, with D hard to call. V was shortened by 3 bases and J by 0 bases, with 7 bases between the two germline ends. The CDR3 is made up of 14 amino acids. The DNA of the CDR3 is TGTGCCAGCAGTTTTAGTACTAGCACAGATACGCAGTATTTT. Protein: CASSFSTSTDTQYF.

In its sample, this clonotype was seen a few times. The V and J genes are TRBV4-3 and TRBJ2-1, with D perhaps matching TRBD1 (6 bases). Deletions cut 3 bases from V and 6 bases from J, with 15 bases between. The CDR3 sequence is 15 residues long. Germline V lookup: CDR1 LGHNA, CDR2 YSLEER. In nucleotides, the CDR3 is TGCGCCAGCAGCCAGACCTATGACAGGAGCAATGAGCAGTTCTTC. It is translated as CASSQTYDRSNEQFF.

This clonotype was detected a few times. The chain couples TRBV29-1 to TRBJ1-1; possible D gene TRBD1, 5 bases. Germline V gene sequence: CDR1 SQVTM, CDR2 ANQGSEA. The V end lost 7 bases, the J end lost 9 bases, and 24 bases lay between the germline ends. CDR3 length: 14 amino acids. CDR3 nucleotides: TGCAGCGCGGGGGGTGGGGGGTCCCTGGTGAAAGCTTTCTTT. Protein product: CSAGGGGSLVKAFF.

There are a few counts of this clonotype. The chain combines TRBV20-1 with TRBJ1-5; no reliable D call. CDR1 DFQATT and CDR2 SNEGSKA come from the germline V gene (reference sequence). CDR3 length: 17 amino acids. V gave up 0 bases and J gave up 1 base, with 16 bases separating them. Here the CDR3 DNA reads TGCAGTGCTAGAGATGTACGGGGAAATCGGAGCAATCAGCCCCAGCATTTT. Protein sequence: CSARDVRGNRSNQPQHF.

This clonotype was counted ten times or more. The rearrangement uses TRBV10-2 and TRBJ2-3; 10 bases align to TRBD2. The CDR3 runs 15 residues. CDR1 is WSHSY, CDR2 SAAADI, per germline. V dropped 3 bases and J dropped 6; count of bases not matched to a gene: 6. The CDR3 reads CASSDLAGVGDTQYF. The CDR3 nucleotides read TGCGCCAGCAGTGATCTAGCGGGAGTAGGGGATACGCAGTATTTT.

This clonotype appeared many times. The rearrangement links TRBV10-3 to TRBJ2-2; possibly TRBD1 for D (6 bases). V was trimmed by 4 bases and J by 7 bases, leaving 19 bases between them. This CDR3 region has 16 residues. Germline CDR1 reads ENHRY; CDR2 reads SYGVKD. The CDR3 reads CAISVIAGRGNGELFF. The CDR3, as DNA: TGTGCCATCAGTGTCATTGCTGGCAGGGGTAACGGGGAGCTGTTTTTT.

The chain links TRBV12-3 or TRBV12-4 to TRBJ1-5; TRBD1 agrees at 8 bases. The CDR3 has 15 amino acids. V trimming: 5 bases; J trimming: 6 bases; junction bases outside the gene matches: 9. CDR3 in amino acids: CASSHTDRATQPQHF. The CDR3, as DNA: TGTGCCAGCAGTCATACGGACAGGGCCACTCAGCCCCAGCATTTT.

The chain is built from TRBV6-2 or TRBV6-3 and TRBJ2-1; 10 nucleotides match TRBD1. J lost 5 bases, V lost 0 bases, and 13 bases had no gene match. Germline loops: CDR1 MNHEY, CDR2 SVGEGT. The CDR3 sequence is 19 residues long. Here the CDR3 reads CASSYSRQGAGLIHNEQFF. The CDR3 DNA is TGTGCCAGCAGTTACTCACGACAGGGGGCTGGTCTAATCCACAATGAGCAGTTCTTC.

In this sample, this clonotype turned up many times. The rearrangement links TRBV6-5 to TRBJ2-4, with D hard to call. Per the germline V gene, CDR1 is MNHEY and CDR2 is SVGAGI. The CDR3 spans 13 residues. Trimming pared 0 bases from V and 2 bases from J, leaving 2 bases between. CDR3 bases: TGTGCCAGCAGTTACTCACCCAAAAACATTCAGTACTTC. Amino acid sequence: CASSYSPKNIQYF.

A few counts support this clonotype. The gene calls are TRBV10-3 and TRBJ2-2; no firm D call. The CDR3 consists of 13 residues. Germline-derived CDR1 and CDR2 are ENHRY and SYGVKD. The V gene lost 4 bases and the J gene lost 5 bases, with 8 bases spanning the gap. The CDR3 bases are TGTGCCATCAGTGGGAGCCCGACCGGGGAGCTGTTTTTT. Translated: CAISGSPTGELFF.

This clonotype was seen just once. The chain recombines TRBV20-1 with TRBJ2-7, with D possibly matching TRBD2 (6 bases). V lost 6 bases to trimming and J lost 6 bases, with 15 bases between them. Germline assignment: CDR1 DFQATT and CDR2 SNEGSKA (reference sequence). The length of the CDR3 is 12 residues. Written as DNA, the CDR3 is TGCAGTGCCGAGGGAGGTACAGGCGAGCAGTACTTC. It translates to CSAEGGTGEQYF.

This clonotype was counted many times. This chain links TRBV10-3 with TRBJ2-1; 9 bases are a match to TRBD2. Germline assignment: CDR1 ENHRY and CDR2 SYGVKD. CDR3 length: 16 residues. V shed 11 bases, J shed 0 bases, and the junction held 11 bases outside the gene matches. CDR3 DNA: TGTGCCTCGACCGGGGGTAGCGGGAGCTCCTACAATGAGCAGTTCTTC. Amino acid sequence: CASTGGSGSSYNEQFF.

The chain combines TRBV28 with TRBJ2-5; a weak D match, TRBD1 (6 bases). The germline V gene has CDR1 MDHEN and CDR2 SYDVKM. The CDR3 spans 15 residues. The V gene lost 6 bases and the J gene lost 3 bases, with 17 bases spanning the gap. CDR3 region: CASRAGTRMKETQYF. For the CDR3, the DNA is TGTGCCAGCAGGGCCGGGACAAGGATGAAAGAGACCCAGTACTTC.

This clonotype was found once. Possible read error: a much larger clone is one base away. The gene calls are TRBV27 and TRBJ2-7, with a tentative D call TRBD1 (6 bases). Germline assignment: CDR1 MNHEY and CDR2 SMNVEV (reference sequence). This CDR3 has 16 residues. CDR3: CASSLSIGRVGGERYF. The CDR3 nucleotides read TGTGCCAGCAGTTTATCGATAGGCAGGGTTGGGGGCGAGCGGTACTTC.

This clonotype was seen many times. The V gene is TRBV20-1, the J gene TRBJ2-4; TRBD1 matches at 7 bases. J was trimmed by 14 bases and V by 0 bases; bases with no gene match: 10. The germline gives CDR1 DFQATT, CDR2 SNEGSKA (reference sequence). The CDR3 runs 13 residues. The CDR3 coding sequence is TGCAGTGCTAGAGATCCCCCCGGGACAGAAGAGTACTTC. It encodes CSARDPPGTEEYF.

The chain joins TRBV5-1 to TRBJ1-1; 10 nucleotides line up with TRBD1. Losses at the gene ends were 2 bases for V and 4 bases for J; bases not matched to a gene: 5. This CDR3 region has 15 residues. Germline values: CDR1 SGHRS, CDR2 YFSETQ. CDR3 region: CASSLGTGEATEAFF. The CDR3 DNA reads TGCGCCAGCAGCTTAGGGACAGGGGAGGCCACTGAAGCTTTCTTT.

The CDR3: CASSDWTSLSYEQYF. Here the CDR3 DNA reads TGTGCCAGCAGCGACTGGACTAGCCTCTCCTACGAGCAGTACTTC. The rearrangement links TRBV7-8 to TRBJ2-7, with 8 positions matching TRBD2. Germline values: CDR1 SGHVS, CDR2 FQNEAQ. The CDR3 totals 15 residues. With V trimmed by 5 bases and J by 0 bases, 6 bases remained unmatched.

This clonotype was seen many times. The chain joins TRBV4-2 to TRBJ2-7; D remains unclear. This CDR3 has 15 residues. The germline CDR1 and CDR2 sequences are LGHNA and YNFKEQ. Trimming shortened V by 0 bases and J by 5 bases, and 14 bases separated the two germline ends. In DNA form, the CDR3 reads TGTGCCAGCAGCCAAGATTCACAACTCGGCGACGAGCAGTACTTC. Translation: CASSQDSQLGDEQYF.